The rows below give T cell receptor beta chains drawn from one sample of a study of cytomegalovirus exposure and HLA in healthy donors. Some clones are missing from TCRdb's copy, which holds only in-frame ones; the method was immunoSEQ multiplex PCR. Of over 100,000 clones listed, 77% are singletons. Source material: PBMCs. The source of these receptors is a man in his forties in good health and CMV-seropositive. Both conserved end residues are part of each CDR3. A D gene is named only where the DNA matches it firmly. A clone size is listed for some rows: how often the clone was seen (once, few, many), or a class if it is expanded.

j_call clone_size d_call v_call cdr3_aa cdr3_nt
TRBJ2-1 - - TRBV5-1 CASKTDVSYNEQFF TGCGCCAGCAAGACAGACGTCTCCTACAATGAGCAGTTCTTC
TRBJ1-3 - - TRBV11-2 CASSLNLGSSGNTIYF TGTGCCAGCAGCTTAAATTTGGGCAGCTCTGGAAACACCATATATTTT
TRBJ2-2 - - TRBV4-3 CASSQGDTWGELFF TGCGCCAGCAGCCAAGGGGACACCTGGGGGGAGCTGTTTTTT
TRBJ2-7 - TRBD1 TRBV6-5 CASSLKGAYEQYF TGTGCCAGCAGTCTAAAGGGGGCATACGAGCAGTACTTC
TRBJ2-7 - TRBD2 TRBV18 CASSLGTSGATYEQYF TGTGCCAGCTCACTCGGGACTAGCGGGGCTACCTACGAGCAGTACTTC
TRBJ2-5 once TRBD1 TRBV2 CASSGQGRAQETQYF TGTGCCAGCAGTGGACAGGGACGGGCCCAAGAGACCCAGTACTTC
TRBJ1-5 - TRBD1 TRBV4-3 CASSQDRWSNQPQHF TGCGCCAGCAGCCAGGACAGGTGGAGCAATCAGCCCCAGCATTTT
TRBJ1-2 - TRBD1 TRBV27 CASSSPGTGYGYTF TGTGCCAGCAGTAGCCCGGGGACAGGATATGGCTACACCTTC
TRBJ2-2 few - TRBV7-9 CAVPRVDWNTGELFF TGTGCCGTCCCTCGGGTGGACTGGAACACCGGGGAGCTGTTTTTT
TRBJ1-4 - - TRBV28 CASSLNGGVSEKLFF TGTGCCAGCAGTTTAAACGGAGGAGTGTCGGAAAAACTGTTTTTT
TRBJ1-1 - - TRBV7-8 CASSLAWQRETEAFF TGTGCCAGCAGCTTAGCCTGGCAAAGGGAGACTGAAGCTTTCTTT
TRBJ2-2 - TRBD2 TRBV5-1 CASSTRTSGGINTGELFF TGCGCCAGCAGCACCCGGACTAGCGGGGGGATAAACACCGGGGAGCTGTTTTTT
TRBJ1-4 once - TRBV7-9 CASSPPVANEKLFF TGTGCCAGCAGTCCCCCGGTTGCTAATGAAAAACTGTTTTTT
TRBJ2-3 - - TRBV18 CASSPKGVGGTDTQYF TGTGCCAGCTCACCAAAGGGGGTTGGGGGCACAGATACGCAGTATTTT
TRBJ1-3 - TRBD1 TRBV7-8 CASSSDRGNTIYF TGTGCCAGCAGCTCCGACAGGGGCAACACCATATATTTT
TRBJ2-1 - - TRBV27 CASSAAPGTYNEQFF TGTGCCAGCAGTGCTGCCCCAGGGACCTACAATGAGCAGTTCTTC
TRBJ2-3 - TRBD2 TRBV7-3 CASSLYAGGPTDTQYF TGTGCCAGCAGCTTATACGCGGGGGGGCCGACAGATACGCAGTATTTT
TRBJ2-5 - TRBD1 TRBV5-1 CASSTGQGQETQYF TGCGCCAGCAGCACCGGACAGGGACAAGAGACCCAGTACTTC
TRBJ2-3 - - TRBV27 CASSLYRENTQYF TGTGCCAGCAGTTTATACAGGGAAAATACGCAGTATTTT
TRBJ1-6 once TRBD1 TRBV19 CASSTDRDPWNSPLHF TGTGCCAGTAGTACTGACAGGGATCCGTGGAATTCACCCCTCCACTTT
TRBJ1-2 - TRBD1 TRBV5-1 CASSTGQGARGNYGYTF TGCGCCAGCAGCACCGGACAGGGGGCTAGGGGTAACTATGGCTACACCTTC
TRBJ2-7 - TRBD1 TRBV6-5 CASSWQTGPYEQYF TGTGCCAGCAGTTGGCAGACAGGGCCCTACGAGCAGTACTTC